The 4 T cell receptor beta chains below all came from one sample that was sequenced in a study of cytomegalovirus exposure and HLA in healthy donors. The method was immunoSEQ multiplex PCR; TCRdb's version includes in-frame clones alone and lacks a portion of them. The sample carries around 52,000 clones, 88% recorded once. Sequencing used PBMCs. The receptors stem from a young woman in good health and CMV-seronegative.

The V and J genes are TRBV19 and TRBJ1-3; D is undetermined. V was pared by 9 bases and J by 9 bases, with 15 bases between. CDR3 length: 12 residues. Germline-derived CDR1 and CDR2 are LNHDA and SQIVND (reference sequence). DNA of the CDR3: TGTGCCAGCAGTCTCGAGGGTTCCACCATATATTTT. Its protein product is CASSLEGSTIYF.

The chain uses TRBV5-1 and TRBJ1-1; D unclear. The CDR3 is made up of 15 amino acids. V lost 0 bases to trimming and J lost 3 bases, with 12 bases between them. The germline CDR1 and CDR2 sequences are SGHRS and YFSETQ. The CDR3 coding sequence is TGCGCCAGCAGCTTGGCGGAGAACGGCGACACTGAAGCTTTCTTT. Its translation: CASSLAENGDTEAFF.

Only a few counts were recorded for this clone. The chain uses TRBV7-8 and TRBJ1-5; 8 bases map to TRBD1. V lost 5 bases to trimming and J lost 7 bases; unmatched junction nucleotides: 4. The CDR3 runs to 13 residues. From germline, CDR1 is SGHVS and CDR2 FQNEAQ. Written as DNA, the CDR3 is TGTGCCAGCAGCCTACAGGGGGGGCAGCCCCAGCATTTT. Residues: CASSLQGGQPQHF.

The chain uses TRBV7-2 and TRBJ2-7, with 14 nucleotides matching TRBD2. The germline V gene has CDR1 SGHTA and CDR2 FQGNSA. V lost 3 bases, J lost 2 bases, and 0 bases stayed unmatched. The CDR3 length is 15 residues. The CDR3 region is CASSLGLAGAYEQYF. The CDR3 DNA is TGTGCCAGCAGCTTGGGACTAGCGGGGGCCTACGAGCAGTACTTC.